This T cell receptor (beta chain) appears in the sequencing data of a study of T cell responses to AZD1222 COVID-19 vaccine. About the study: Second doses that came at about 4 or about 12 weeks were put together. Broader study findings: Among vaccine-associated CD4 TCRs, coverage spanned spike, with dominance at 160-218 and 743-854. Donors were largely white British and mainly female; clonal diversity was possibly underestimated.

In regard to this clone: Antigen specificity is unknown.

This CDR3 has 15 amino acids. Trimming stripped 5 bases from V and 4 bases from J, with 17 bases between. The germline V gene encodes CDR1 SEHNR and CDR2 FQNEAQ (reference sequence). Clones were sequenced by immunoSEQ multiplex PCR, and TCRdb holds only the in-frame ones, with some missing. This table holds 90,000 to 100,000 clones, 70% to 90% found once. The sequences come from peripheral blood, collected on day 0 of AZD1222 vaccination. The gene calls are TRBV7-9 and TRBJ1-2, with a weak D call TRBD1 (6 bases). The clonotype comes from an adult in good health. CDR3 region: CASSETPGGGYGYTF. Here the CDR3 DNA reads TGTGCCAGCAGCGAAACCCCGGGAGGGGGCTATGGCTACACCTTC.